This TCR beta chain was observed in a study of blood T cell repertoires in COVID-19 (TCRdb year 2020). The study in broad terms: The collaborator samples originated in the United States, Italy and Spain and spanned the acute and convalescent phases of COVID-19. The sample metadata nearly always contained a de-identified subject ID, COVID-19 status, age in years and sex. Where HLA class I and class II types were available, the types were taken from metadata supplied by the sample provider, not from assay-based typing. The repertoires were released in a freely available public database meant as a resource for research on the immune response to SARS-CoV-2. The prospective study material was composed of cDNA or gDNA derived from T cells, B-cell-depleted T cells, or PBMCs. The dataset comprised deeply sampled blood TCRbeta repertoires from subjects exposed to, actively infected with, or recovered from COVID-19. The samples were drawn from the first 160 participants of the ongoing ImmuneRACE study and from 950 to 1,500 subjects provided by 6 global collaborators. What the authors observed across the whole study: Clinical and demographic metadata were provided uncurated, with the amount varying by source and participant.

As regards this clone: What antigen it recognizes has not been identified. There are no base qualities to consult, and no much larger clone falls within one base.

TCRbeta CDR3 regions were amplified from genomic DNA by means of the immunoSEQ Assay, a bias-controlled multiplex PCR. The study's processing was this. The number of nucleated cells in each sample was estimated by amplification of reference gene primers within the assay. To quantify the absolute abundance of each unique TCRbeta CDR3 rearrangement, sequence reads were collapsed and filtered. For each sample, productive Simpson clonality was calculated as the square root of Simpson's diversity index across productive rearrangements. TCRdb took this table from immuneACCESS and kept in-frame rearrangements with V and J called. Such tables lack part of the clones; where checked against another copy, unresolved V genes explain under half of the gap, and the rest is unexplained. V, J and clone size were drawn from that table, and D and trimming were deduced from the DNA. The sample contains about 150,000 clones, around 83% of them found a single time. Of the sample, roughly 13% falls within the top ten clones.

The CDR3 starts with the cysteine, ends with the phenylalanine, and has 15 residues. The entry retains the CDR3 DNA only, 45 bases that are in frame from base 1. V is cut back by 4 bases and J by 7 bases, with 9 bases in the junction unmatched. Via the germline V gene, CDR1 is ENHRY and CDR2 SYGVKD. A second Seattle source provided samples from volunteer blood donors who had recovered from COVID-19. Whole blood was collected in K2EDTA tubes by collaborating institutions according to the institutions' own protocols. For TCRbeta analysis, collaborator samples were shipped as frozen whole blood, as isolated PBMCs, or as DNA extracted from either sample type.

This receptor chain uses TRBV10-3 and TRBJ2-1, and TRBD2 aligns with 8 junction nucleotides. Sequencing used peripheral blood. The sequence came from a man between 65 and 85 years old who had recovered from COVID-19. The CDR3: CAISGDREGGNEQFF. At the DNA level, the sequence is TGTGCCATCAGTGGAGACCGGGAGGGGGGGAATGAGCAGTTCTTC.